Listed below are T cell receptor beta chains from one sample, sequenced in a study of CXCR3-negative and CXCR3-positive naive CD8 T cells. After re-calling the 5' RACE reads, TCRdb lists one entry per CDR3 protein, DNA absent. The sample totals roughly 100,000 distinct CDR3 sequences. The source material was naive CXCR3+ CD8+ T cells from blood. The receptor source for this set is a human donor in good health. Some clones in this sample may be carry-over from other donors' samples. The CDR3 runs from the conserved cysteine through the conserved F or W.

>TRBV20-1|TRBJ1-2
CSARDHSQGNYGYTF
>TRBV29-1|TRBJ2-1
CSVGVRAGDNEPFF
>TRBV12-3/TRBV12-4|TRBJ2-1
CASSTPGQKYNEQFF
>TRBV29-1|TRBJ2-2
CSVEASLTGELFF
>TRBV7-6|TRBJ1-4
CASSVPPGQATNEKLFF
>TRBV9|TRBJ2-7
CASSGEGPGYEQYF
>TRBV7-6|TRBJ2-3
CASSKLAGSTDTQYF
>TRBV13|TRBJ2-3
CASSHGTSGGGNTQYF
>TRBV20-1|TRBJ1-3
CSARSFSGNTIYF
>TRBV11-2|TRBJ2-7
CASRPPRDQSYEQYF
>TRBV11-2|TRBJ1-1
CASSLTAEAFF
>TRBV29-1|TRBJ2-5
CSEGSGVGETQYF
>TRBV20-1|TRBJ2-7
CSARDPGQGDGYEQYF
>TRBV27|TRBJ2-1
CASSFSGSHNEQFF
>TRBV20-1|TRBJ1-5
CSARETYDNQPQHF
>TRBV7-2|TRBJ1-2
CASSLPGHYGYTF
>TRBV6-5|TRBJ2-2
CASRDFNTGELFF
>TRBV4-3|TRBJ1-2
CASSQDREGLYGYTF
>TRBV20-1|TRBJ2-7
CSASTDIYEQYF
>TRBV28|TRBJ2-7
CASSPGLAEVAYEQYF
>TRBV11-2|TRBJ2-5
CASSPGQQETQYF
>TRBV10-3|TRBJ1-1
CAISESRQMNTEAFF
>TRBV7-2|TRBJ2-5
CASSPSGSETQYF
>TRBV20-1|TRBJ2-1
CSALSGSEYNEQFF
>TRBV23-1|TRBJ2-1
CASKPANEQFF
>TRBV11-2|TRBJ1-2
CASVRAGEEDGYTF
>TRBV4-2|TRBJ2-1
CASSLTPDGYNEQFF
>TRBV27|TRBJ2-3
CASRTSGSGDTQYF
>TRBV7-9|TRBJ2-1
CASSPTSGEGNNEQFF
>TRBV27|TRBJ2-7
CASSSLNQLYEQYF
>TRBV7-2|TRBJ1-6
CASSFGGALSPLHF
>TRBV12-3/TRBV12-4|TRBJ2-3
CASSLGEGSTDTQYF
>TRBV29-1|TRBJ2-1
CSVESDNEQFF
>TRBV3-1|TRBJ2-3
CASSQGWGSGYFTDTQYF
>TRBV7-3|TRBJ2-6
CASGRGDSGANVLTF
>TRBV3-1|TRBJ2-1
CASSDGDRSEQFF
>TRBV5-1|TRBJ1-2
CASSFDGTYGYTF
>TRBV7-9|TRBJ2-5
CASADSTRYQETQYF
>TRBV7-9|TRBJ2-2
CASSLSGTDTGELFF
>TRBV5-1|TRBJ2-7
CASSLNPLYEQYF
>TRBV27|TRBJ2-1
CASIALAGGYWNEQFF
>TRBV4-2|TRBJ1-2
CASSQDLYSSGLNDGYTF